The entry that follows covers one T cell receptor beta chain sequence. Its antigen has not been determined. The data were produced on a NextSeq 550. The Human TCR Profiling Kit (MiLaboratory) was used to make UMI-labeled 5' RACE TRB cDNA libraries. The full amount of extracted RNA was used for cDNA synthesis, and the full amount of resulting cDNA was used for PCR amplification. Libraries were prepared in parallel using an identical number of PCR cycles. Per the authors' processing: MIGEC and MiXCR extracted about 50,000 +/- 10,000 unique UMI-labeled TRB cDNA molecules per library, requiring at least two reads per UMI. On average, approximately 40,000 +/- 10,000 functional in-frame TRB CDR3 nucleotide clonotypes lacking stop codons were found per library. After each sample was downsampled to 5000 UMI-labeled TRB molecules, VDJtools was used to calculate diversity metrics such as normalized Shannon-Wiener and Chao1. Clonotype-size-weighted physicochemical properties of the central five CDR3 residues (interaction energy, strength, volume and Kidera factor 4) were computed in VDJtools. TCRdb reprocessed the reads, reporting each CDR3 protein sequence once and no DNA. The V and J calls, along with clone size, are taken from TCRdb and not from the paper's own processing. The data table for this sample lists just under 65,000 distinct CDR3 sequences. The top ten clones comprise around 4.8% of the sample.

The sample belongs to a study of CXCR3-negative and CXCR3-positive naive CD8 T cells (dated by TCRdb to between 2019 and 2020). Looking at the study overall: In total, some 140 million TRB reads were obtained, corresponding to roughly 1.5 +/- 0.3 million reads per library. For the TRBV-TRBJ cluster analysis, the naive subsets came from 5 or 6 donors, while the memory cells came from 3 donors. Diversity and physicochemical repertoire analyses covered roughly ten donors pooled from two independent experiments.

Reading from cysteine to phenylalanine, the CDR3 counts 16 amino acids. DNA was not recorded. The germline V gene yields SGHTA for CDR1 and FQGNSA for CDR2. Summary of the overall study and its limitations: TRB CDR3s from CXCR3-positive naive cells showed higher hydrophobicity (lower Kidera factor 4), lower energy, and higher strength and volume indices than CXCR3-negative naive cells. Because CXCR3 expression was partially decreased after cryopreservation, freshly isolated PBMCs were used for most assays. Because surface CD5, which is linked to self-reactivity in mice, was comparable between the naive subsets, TCR interaction strength was also inferred from the physicochemical properties of TRB CDR3s. Naive CXCR3-negative and CXCR3-positive cells from the same donor showed similar TRBV-TRBJ usage, whereas memory cells showed distinct patterns. Comparably high repertoire diversity was found in both naive subsets, whereas much lower repertoire diversity was found in memory CD8+ T cells.

Each CD8+ T cell subset was flow-sorted in triplicate, and some 310,000 cells per subset were placed directly into RLT lysis buffer. To exclude memory contaminants, naive CD8+ T cells were stringently defined as CD45RO-CCR7+CD27+CD95-. Using standard density gradient centrifugation, peripheral blood mononuclear cells were isolated from buffy coats. A FACSAria III was used to flow-sort naive CD8+ T cells into CXCR3-negative and CXCR3-positive populations. An RNeasy Mini Kit was used to extract total RNA from the sorted cells. Sequencing was done on a sample of naive CXCR3+ CD8+ T cells from blood. This specimen's cell subset or site label, per the study, means: CD45RO-CCR7+CD27+CD95- naive CD8+ T cells expressing CXCR3 (TNR3+). The rearranged segments are TRBV7-2 and TRBJ1-3. This receptor was obtained from a human donor in good health. Some clones in this sample may be carry-over from other donors' samples. CDR3 protein: CASSEGGGYSGNTIYF. Supplemented by the reference TRBV7-2 and TRBJ1-3 proteins around the CDR3, the complete variable domain is GAGVSQSPSNKVTEKGKDVELRCDPISGHTALYWYRQSLGQGLEFLIYFQGNSAPDKSGLPSDRFSAERTGGSVSTLTIQRTQQEDSAVYLCASSEGGGYSGNTIYFGEGSWLTVV.